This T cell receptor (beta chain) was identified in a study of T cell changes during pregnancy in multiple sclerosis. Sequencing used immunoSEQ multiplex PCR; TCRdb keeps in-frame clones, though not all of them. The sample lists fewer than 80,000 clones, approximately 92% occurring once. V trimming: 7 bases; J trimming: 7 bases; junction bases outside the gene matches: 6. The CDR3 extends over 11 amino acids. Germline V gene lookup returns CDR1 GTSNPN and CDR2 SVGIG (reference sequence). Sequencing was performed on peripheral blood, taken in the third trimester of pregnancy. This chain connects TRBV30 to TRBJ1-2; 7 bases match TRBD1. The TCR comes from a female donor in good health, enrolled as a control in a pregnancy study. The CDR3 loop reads CALTGVPGYTF. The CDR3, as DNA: TGTGCCTTAACAGGGGTCCCTGGCTACACCTTC.